These 5 T cell receptor beta chains share one sample of origin, sequenced in a study of beta chain features in type 1 diabetes. TCRB transcripts that were expressed got sequenced, as all of the isolated RNA had been reverse transcribed. Using immunoSEQ multiplex PCR, the repertoire was profiled, and TCRdb retains in-frame clones only, with some absent. The sample lists nearly 350,000 clones, 7% to 9% occurring once. Material: central memory CD4+ T cells from blood. The receptors here all came from a woman aged 18 to 35 in good health.

This rearrangement joins TRBV10-3 to TRBJ2-2; 15 nucleotides align to TRBD2. The germline V gene has CDR1 ENHRY and CDR2 SYGVKD. Unmatched junction bases numbered 10, after V lost 8 bases and J lost 0 bases. The CDR3 loop spans 19 amino acids. CDR3 residues: CAIGPWGLAGGTNTGELFF. The CDR3 coding sequence is TGTGCCATCGGGCCCTGGGGACTAGCGGGAGGAACGAACACCGGGGAGCTGTTTTTT.

This clone appeared a few times. This same CDR3 is encoded by further DNA sequences in the sample. The genes are TRBV5-4 and TRBJ2-1; D remains unclear. CDR3 length: 13 amino acids. Trimming stripped 0 bases from V and 4 bases from J, with 5 bases between. CDR1 and CDR2 (germline): SGHNT, YYREEE (reference sequence). CDR3 protein: CASSLGGYNEQFF. The CDR3 nucleotides are TGTGCCAGCAGCTTGGGGGGTTACAATGAGCAGTTCTTC.

This clone has at least ten counts. The rearrangement links TRBV6-1 to TRBJ2-5; no firm D call. Trimming stripped 8 bases from V and 1 base from J, with 14 bases between. CDR1 and CDR2 from the germline V gene are MNHNS and SASEGT. CDR3 size: 14 residues. The CDR3 coding sequence is TGTGCCAGCTCTTACGAGTCCGCCCAAGAGACCCAGTACTTC. Residues: CASSYESAQETQYF.

The chain recombines TRBV4-2 with TRBJ2-3, with 8 bases aligning to TRBD2. Germline V gene data show CDR1 as LGHNA and CDR2 as YNFKEQ. V gave up 4 bases and J gave up 6 bases; unmatched junction bases: 9. The CDR3 has 15 residues. CDR3 coding DNA: TGTGCCAGCAGCCCGTGGACTAGCCCAGGGGATACGCAGTATTTT. Its translation is CASSPWTSPGDTQYF.

The chain links TRBV19 to TRBJ1-5; TRBD1 is a possible D gene (5 bases). CDR1 is LNHDA and CDR2 is SQIVND in the germline V gene (reference sequence). CDR3 size: 14 residues. V lost 1 base and J 12 bases, leaving 16 bases between the germline ends. The CDR3 nucleotides are TGTGCCAGTAGTATAGGGGCAGGGCCTCACAACCAGCATTTT. Residues: CASSIGAGPHNQHF.